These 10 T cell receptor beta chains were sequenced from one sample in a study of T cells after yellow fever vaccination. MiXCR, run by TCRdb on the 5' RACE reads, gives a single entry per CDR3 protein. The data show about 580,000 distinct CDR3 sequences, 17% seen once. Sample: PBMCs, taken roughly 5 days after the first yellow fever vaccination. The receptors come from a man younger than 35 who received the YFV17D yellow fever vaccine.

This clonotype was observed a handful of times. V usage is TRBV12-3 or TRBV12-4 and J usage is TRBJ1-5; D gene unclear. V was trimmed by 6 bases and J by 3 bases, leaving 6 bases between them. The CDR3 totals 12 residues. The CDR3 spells CASRGINQPQHF. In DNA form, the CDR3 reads TGTGCCAGCAGGGGTATCAATCAGCCCCAGCATTTT.

The CDR3 spells CSARSHWASGEITDTQYF. The CDR3 DNA is TGCAGTGCTAGATCCCATTGGGCTAGCGGGGAAATCACAGATACGCAGTATTTT. The gene calls are TRBV20-1 and TRBJ2-3; 9 bases fit TRBD2. Germline V gene lookup returns CDR1 DFQATT and CDR2 SNEGSKA (reference sequence). The V gene end was trimmed by 2 bases and the J gene end by 2 bases; junction bases not matched to a gene: 14. The CDR3 covers 18 residues.

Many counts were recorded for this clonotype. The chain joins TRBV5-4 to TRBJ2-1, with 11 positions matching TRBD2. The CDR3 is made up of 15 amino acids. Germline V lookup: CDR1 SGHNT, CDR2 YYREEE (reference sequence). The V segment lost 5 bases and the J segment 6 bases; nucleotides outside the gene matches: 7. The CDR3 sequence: CASRLSGGASNEQFF. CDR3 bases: TGTGCCAGCAGACTTAGCGGGGGGGCCTCCAATGAGCAGTTCTTC. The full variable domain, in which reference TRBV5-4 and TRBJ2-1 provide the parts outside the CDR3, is ETGVTQSPTHLIKTRGQQVTLRCSSQSGHNTVSWYQQALGQGPQFIFQYYREEENGRGNFPPRFSGLQFPNYSSELNVNALELDDSALYLCASRLSGGASNEQFFGPGTRLTVL.

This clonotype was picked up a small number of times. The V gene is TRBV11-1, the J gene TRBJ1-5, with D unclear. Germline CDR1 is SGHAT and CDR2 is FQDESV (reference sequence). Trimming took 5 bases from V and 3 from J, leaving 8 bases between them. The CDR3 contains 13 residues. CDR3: CASSAAVNQPQHF. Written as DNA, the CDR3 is TGTGCCAGCAGCGCCGCGGTCAATCAGCCCCAGCATTTT.

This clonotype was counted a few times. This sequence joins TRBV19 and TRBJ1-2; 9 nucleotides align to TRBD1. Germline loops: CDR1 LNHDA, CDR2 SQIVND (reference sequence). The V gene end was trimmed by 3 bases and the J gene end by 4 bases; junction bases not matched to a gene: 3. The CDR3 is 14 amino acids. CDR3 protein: CASSIPGQGYGYTF. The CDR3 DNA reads TGTGCCAGTAGTATTCCGGGACAGGGCTATGGCTACACCTTC.

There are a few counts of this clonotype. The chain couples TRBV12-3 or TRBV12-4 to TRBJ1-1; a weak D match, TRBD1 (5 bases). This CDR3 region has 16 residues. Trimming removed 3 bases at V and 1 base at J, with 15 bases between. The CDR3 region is CASSFNRGSGNTEAFF. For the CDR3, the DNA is TGTGCCAGCAGTTTTAACCGGGGCAGCGGGAACACTGAAGCTTTCTTT.

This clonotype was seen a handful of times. The CDR3: CSARDGGKGADTQYF. In DNA form, the CDR3 reads TGCAGTGCCCGAGACGGAGGGAAAGGCGCAGATACGCAGTATTTT. This chain uses TRBV20-1 with TRBJ2-3, with a possible D match to TRBD2 (6 bases). The CDR3 has 15 amino acids. Germline loops: CDR1 DFQATT, CDR2 SNEGSKA (reference sequence). V dropped 6 bases and J dropped 4 bases, with 20 bases sitting between them.

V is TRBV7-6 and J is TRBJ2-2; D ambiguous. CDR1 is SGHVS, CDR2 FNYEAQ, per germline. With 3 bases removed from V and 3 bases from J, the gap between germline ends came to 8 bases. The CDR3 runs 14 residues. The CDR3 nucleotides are TGTGCCAGCAGCTTCAACCAGGACACCGGGGAGCTGTTTTTT. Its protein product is CASSFNQDTGELFF.

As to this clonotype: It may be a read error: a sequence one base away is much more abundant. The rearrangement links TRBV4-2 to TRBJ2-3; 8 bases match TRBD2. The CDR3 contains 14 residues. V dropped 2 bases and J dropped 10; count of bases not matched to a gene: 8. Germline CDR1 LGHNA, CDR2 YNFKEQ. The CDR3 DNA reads TGTGCCAGCAGCCAACCGGGACTAGAGGGGCCGCAGTATTTT. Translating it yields CASSQPGLEGPQYF.

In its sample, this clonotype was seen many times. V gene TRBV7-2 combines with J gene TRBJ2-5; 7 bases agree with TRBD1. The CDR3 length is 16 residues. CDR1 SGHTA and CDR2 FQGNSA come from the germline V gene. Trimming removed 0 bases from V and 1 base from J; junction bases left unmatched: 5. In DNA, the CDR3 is TGTGCCAGCAGCTTAGCGGGGGACAGACTCCAAGAGACCCAGTACTTC. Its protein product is CASSLAGDRLQETQYF. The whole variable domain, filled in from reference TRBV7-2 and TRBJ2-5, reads GAGVSQSPSNKVTEKGKDVELRCDPISGHTALYWYRQSLGQGLEFLIYFQGNSAPDKSGLPSDRFSAERTGGSVSTLTIQRTQQEDSAVYLCASSLAGDRLQETQYFGPGTRLLVL.